This T cell receptor beta chain was profiled in a study of human versus mouse CDR3 diversity and MHC coevolution. Findings and caveats of the study: Mice had fewer CDR3 deletions and insertions than humans on average.

This clone was recorded a few times. Its antigen is not known. Assay used: immunoSEQ multiplex PCR; TCRdb lists only in-frame clones, some missing. The data contain 50,000 to 65,000 clones, approximately 94% of them singletons. Source material: naive CD4+ T cells from blood. Subset of the sample: CD45RO-negative CD62L-positive naive CD4 T cells. The TCR originated in a person aged 60 to 70 in good health.

The CDR3 region has the DNA TGTGCCAGCAGCACCATACAACAGGGGGCAGGGGAAAAACTGTTTTTT. Residues: CASSTIQQGAGEKLFF. This chain connects TRBV5-4 to TRBJ1-4, with 9 positions matching TRBD1. V dropped 4 bases and J dropped 8; count of bases not matched to a gene: 12. This CDR3 contains 16 residues. The germline gives CDR1 SGHNT, CDR2 YYREEE (reference sequence).